These 26 T cell receptor beta chains were sequenced from one sample in a study of PD-1 blockade in classical Hodgkin lymphoma. Here immunoSEQ multiplex PCR was the method, and the copy in TCRdb shows in-frame clones only, minus some. The sample comprises about 13,000 clones, roughly 80% of which are singletons, and 0.9% to 0.95% rests with the top ten. Noted time point: cycle 4 day 1 (C4D1), after 6 weeks of nivolumab. Relapse was seen in all patients after autologous stem cell transplantation, and brentuximab vedotin exposure was variable. Purified CD4+ T cells were obtained from thawed PBMCs through magnetic negative selection. This specimen was CD4+ T cells from blood, taken before the fourth cycle of nivolumab. The receptors here all came from a human donor with classical Hodgkin lymphoma.

This chain joins TRBV29-1 and TRBJ1-1; no clear D gene. In germline, CDR1 is SQVTM, CDR2 ANQGSEA. The CDR3 is 14 residues long. The V gene lost 0 bases and the J gene lost 0 bases, with 8 bases spanning the gap. CDR3 sequence reads: CSVEDPFMNTEAFF. The DNA of the CDR3 is TGCAGCGTTGAAGATCCCTTCATGAACACTGAAGCTTTCTTT.

The chain couples TRBV9 to TRBJ1-2; 8 bases line up with TRBD1. The length of the CDR3 is 16 residues. Trimming took 4 bases from V and 3 from J; bases not matched to a gene: 11. Germline CDR1 reads SGDLS; CDR2 reads YYNGEE. The CDR3 here is CASSIRTGLGHYGYTF. The CDR3 DNA sequence: TGTGCCAGCAGCATCCGGACAGGGCTCGGACACTATGGCTACACCTTC.

The CDR3 is CASSQAGTLPMEQFF. The CDR3 DNA is TGCGCCAGCAGCCAGGCCGGGACTCTCCCTATGGAGCAGTTCTTC. The chain combines TRBV4-1 with TRBJ2-1; TRBD2 might be the D (6 bases). V lost 3 bases and J 10 bases, leaving 19 bases between the germline ends. Germline CDR1 MGHRA, CDR2 YSYEKL. CDR3 length: 15 amino acids.

The chain joins TRBV9 to TRBJ1-4; D perhaps matches TRBD1 (6 bases). Trimming pared 0 bases from V and 3 bases from J, leaving 15 bases between. The CDR3 spans 17 residues. CDR1 is SGDLS and CDR2 is YYNGEE in the germline V gene. CDR3 sequence reads: CASSVAGGLKANEKLFF. The CDR3 nucleotides read TGTGCCAGCAGCGTAGCCGGGGGCCTGAAGGCTAATGAAAAACTGTTTTTT.

The chain links TRBV5-1 to TRBJ1-3, with D unresolved. Germline V lookup: CDR1 SGHRS, CDR2 YFSETQ. The V and J ends lost 0 bases and 2 bases respectively, with 12 bases between them. The CDR3 runs 16 residues. The CDR3 bases are TGCGCCAGCAGCTTGGCCGCAGCTCAGACTGGAAACACCATATATTTT. Translating gives CASSLAAAQTGNTIYF.

The rearrangement uses TRBV9 and TRBJ2-1; no definite D call. The CDR3 is 15 residues long. V shed 1 base and J shed 5 bases, with 13 bases lying between them. Germline V lookup: CDR1 SGDLS, CDR2 YYNGEE. CDR3 residues: CASSVSSSWDNEQFF. DNA for the CDR3: TGTGCCAGCAGCGTATCTTCGTCGTGGGACAATGAGCAGTTCTTC. The full variable domain, in which reference TRBV9 and TRBJ2-1 provide the parts outside the CDR3, is DSGVTQTPKHLITATGQRVTLRCSPRSGDLSVYWYQQSLDQGLQFLIQYYNGEERAKGNILERFSAQQFPDLHSELNLSSLELGDSALYFCASSVSSSWDNEQFFGPGTRLTVL.

The V gene is TRBV19, the J gene TRBJ1-5; D may be TRBD1 (5 bases). This CDR3 spans 13 amino acids. CDR1 LNHDA and CDR2 SQIVND come from the germline V gene (reference sequence). V lost 5 bases to trimming and J lost 7 bases, with 12 bases between them. The CDR3 region is CASSYRQGQPQHF. The CDR3 DNA sequence: TGTGCCAGTAGTTACAGGCAAGGGCAGCCCCAGCATTTT.

The chain has TRBV7-2 and TRBJ1-6; tentatively, D is TRBD1 (5 bases). The V end lost 4 bases, the J end lost 14 bases, and 27 bases lay between the germline ends. Per the germline V gene, CDR1 is SGHTA and CDR2 is FQGNSA. This CDR3 spans 17 amino acids. The CDR3 DNA sequence: TGTGCCAGCAGCTCTCACCGTTCAGGGATGACTGAAAGGGCCCTCCACTTT. As protein: CASSSHRSGMTERALHF.

This clone has a handful of counts. A junction boundary mismatches the germline segment, possibly from a read error. The chain links TRBV11-2 to TRBJ1-3; D possibly corresponds to TRBD1 (6 bases). From germline, CDR1 is SGHAT and CDR2 FQNNGV. This CDR3 spans 14 amino acids. The CDR3 bases are TGTGCCAGCGGCTTGGACAGCTCTGGAAACACCATATATTTT. It encodes CASGLDSSGNTIYF.

CDR3 in amino acids: CASSPKPGANYGYTF. Here the CDR3 DNA reads TGTGCCAGCAGCCCAAAGCCGGGAGCTAACTATGGCTACACCTTC. This chain connects TRBV9 to TRBJ1-2; D not certain. V lost 4 bases to trimming and J lost 0 bases, with 13 bases between them. Germline assignment: CDR1 SGDLS and CDR2 YYNGEE. The CDR3 spans 15 residues.

This clone was detected a few times. CDR3 coding DNA: TGTGCCAGCAGTTCCGGGACAGGGTGGGACACTGAAGCTTTCTTT. It is translated as CASSSGTGWDTEAFF. This chain connects TRBV6-5 to TRBJ1-1; 9 bases match TRBD1. Germline values: CDR1 MNHEY, CDR2 SVGAGI. Losses at the gene ends were 4 bases for V and 3 bases for J; bases not matched to a gene: 6. There are 15 residues in the CDR3.

The chain links TRBV19 to TRBJ1-1, with D unclear. This CDR3 spans 16 amino acids. Germline lookup yields CDR1 LNHDA and CDR2 SQIVND (reference sequence). With 3 bases removed from V and 0 bases from J, the gap between germline ends came to 14 bases. CDR3 in amino acids: CASSMAGRYLNTEAFF. The DNA of the CDR3 is TGTGCCAGTAGTATGGCGGGTAGGTACCTGAACACTGAAGCTTTCTTT. Full variable domain (missing parts from reference TRBV19 and TRBJ1-1): DGGITQSPKYLFRKEGQNVTLSCEQNLNHDAMYWYRQDPGQGLRLIYYSQIVNDFQKGDIAEGYSVSREKKESFPLTVTSAQKNPTAFYLCASSMAGRYLNTEAFFGQGTRLTVV.

The chain uses TRBV7-7 and TRBJ2-5, with 11 bases aligning to TRBD2. Germline V gene sequence: CDR1 SSHAT, CDR2 FNYEAQ (reference sequence). The CDR3 consists of 16 residues. V shed 0 bases, J shed 4 bases, and the junction held 4 bases outside the gene matches. CDR3 sequence: CASSLAGLAGGETQYF. CDR3 DNA: TGTGCCAGCAGCTTAGCTGGCCTAGCGGGAGGAGAGACCCAGTACTTC.

The rearrangement uses TRBV7-9 and TRBJ2-5, with no clear D. There are 13 residues in the CDR3. In germline, CDR1 is SEHNR, CDR2 FQNEAQ (reference sequence). The V end was cut by 2 bases, the J end by 5 bases, with 9 bases between. The CDR3 reads CASSLRPVETQYF. CDR3 DNA sequence: TGTGCCAGCAGCTTACGACCAGTCGAGACCCAGTACTTC. The variable domain in full, completed from reference TRBV7-9 and TRBJ2-5, reads DTGVSQNPRHKITKRGQNVTFRCDPISEHNRLYWYRQTLGQGPEFLTYFQNEAQLEKSRLLSDRFSAERPKGSFSTLEIQRTEQGDSAMYLCASSLRPVETQYFGPGTRLLVL.

The chain combines TRBV2 with TRBJ1-1; the D is unclear. Trimming stripped 6 bases from V and 5 bases from J, with 16 bases between. The CDR3 is 14 residues long. Per germline, CDR1 SNHLY and CDR2 FYNNEI. The DNA of the CDR3 is TGTGCCAGCAGCTTAGAGGTGGGTGGAACTGAAGCTTTCTTT. Protein sequence: CASSLEVGGTEAFF.

V and J are TRBV11-3 and TRBJ2-1; TRBD1 is a possible D gene (6 bases). The ends were cut back, 3 bases at V and 2 bases at J, with 11 bases in the middle. The CDR3 length is 15 residues. The germline V gene has CDR1 SGHNT and CDR2 YENEEA. CDR3 amino acids: CASSFGQGTYNEQFF. The CDR3 DNA is TGTGCCAGCAGCTTTGGGCAGGGGACCTACAATGAGCAGTTCTTC.

This clone was counted between two and nine times. The rearrangement joins TRBV29-1 to TRBJ2-1; TRBD2 agrees at 8 bases. This CDR3 contains 13 residues. In germline, CDR1 is SQVTM, CDR2 ANQGSEA. V was clipped by 7 bases and J by 7 bases; unmatched bases: 9. The CDR3 bases are TGCAGCGCAATCCCCGGGACTAGGAATGAGCAGTTCTTC. Protein sequence: CSAIPGTRNEQFF.

The chain recombines TRBV7-8 with TRBJ1-4, with D possibly matching TRBD1 (6 bases). With 5 bases removed from V and 8 bases from J, the gap between germline ends came to 18 bases. The CDR3 runs to 15 residues. Germline CDR1 reads SGHVS; CDR2 reads FQNEAQ. The CDR3 here is CASSHQGQGREKLFF. As DNA, the CDR3 is TGTGCCAGCAGCCACCAGGGGCAGGGGCGGGAAAAACTGTTTTTT.

The V and J genes are TRBV5-1 and TRBJ1-1; D unresolved. CDR3 length: 16 amino acids. Per germline, CDR1 SGHRS and CDR2 YFSETQ. The V gene lost 2 bases and the J gene lost 1 base, with 15 bases spanning the gap. The DNA for the CDR3 is TGCGCCAGCAGCTTTACCCGAGCCGGAGCGAACACTGAAGCTTTCTTT. This codes for CASSFTRAGANTEAFF.

V gene TRBV5-1 combines with J gene TRBJ2-3; a possible D gene is TRBD1 (5 bases). Trimming took off 0 bases at V and 0 bases at J, with 11 bases between the two ends. In germline, CDR1 is SGHRS, CDR2 YFSETQ. The CDR3 spans 16 residues. The CDR3 spells CASSLATQESTDTQYF. As DNA, the CDR3 is TGCGCCAGCAGCTTGGCCACACAGGAGAGCACAGATACGCAGTATTTT.

The chain couples TRBV4-2 to TRBJ1-4; the D is unclear. Germline CDR1 LGHNA, CDR2 YNFKEQ. The CDR3 sequence is 15 residues long. Trimming removed 0 bases at V and 14 bases at J, with 19 bases between. The CDR3 spells CASSQEGGKVSWLFF. DNA of the CDR3: TGTGCCAGCAGCCAAGAGGGTGGGAAGGTCTCTTGGCTGTTTTTT.

The chain carries TRBV9 and TRBJ2-5, with D possibly matching TRBD1 (5 bases). The V end lost 2 bases, the J end lost 5 bases, and 13 bases lay between the germline ends. Germline V gene sequence: CDR1 SGDLS, CDR2 YYNGEE. The CDR3 consists of 14 residues. This CDR3 is CASSVGHHKETQYF. In nucleotides, the CDR3 is TGTGCCAGCAGCGTGGGGCATCATAAGGAGACCCAGTACTTC. Together with reference TRBV9 and TRBJ2-5, the CDR3 gives the full variable domain: DSGVTQTPKHLITATGQRVTLRCSPRSGDLSVYWYQQSLDQGLQFLIQYYNGEERAKGNILERFSAQQFPDLHSELNLSSLELGDSALYFCASSVGHHKETQYFGPGTRLLVL.

V and J are TRBV7-3 and TRBJ1-1; 7 bases match TRBD1. V lost 1 base to trimming and J lost 1 base; unmatched junction nucleotides: 3. Germline CDR1 is SGHTA and CDR2 is FQGTGA. CDR3 size: 15 residues. The CDR3 loop is CASSLSRDRNTEAFF. DNA of the CDR3: TGTGCCAGCAGCTTAAGCCGGGACAGGAACACTGAAGCTTTCTTT.

The genes are TRBV11-1 and TRBJ2-2; TRBD2 is a possible D gene (6 bases). V lost 2 bases to trimming and J lost 3 bases, with 13 bases between them. The length of the CDR3 is 16 residues. CDR1 is SGHAT and CDR2 is FQDESV in the germline V gene (reference sequence). CDR3 in amino acids: CASSLIGGIDTGELFF. In DNA, the CDR3 is TGTGCCAGCAGCTTAATAGGAGGGATCGACACCGGGGAGCTGTTTTTT.

This clone has a single count. This chain connects TRBV29-1 to TRBJ2-5, with TRBD2 identical over 10 bases. The CDR3 extends over 12 amino acids. CDR1 is SQVTM, CDR2 ANQGSEA, per germline. After removal of 7 bases from V and 5 bases from J, the junction contained 4 bases not matched to a gene. The CDR3 coding sequence is TGCAGCGCTCTAGCGGGAGAGGAGACCCAGTACTTC. Translated, it gives CSALAGEETQYF.

The sample holds one count of this clone. V usage is TRBV18 and J usage is TRBJ2-3; 7 nucleotides align to TRBD2. Germline V gives CDR1 KGHSH, CDR2 LQKENI. CDR3 length: 15 amino acids. Trimming at V came to 3 bases and at J to 3 bases, leaving 6 bases not matched to a gene. CDR3: CASSPPGLSTDTQYF. The CDR3 DNA follows: TGTGCCAGCTCACCGCCGGGACTATCTACAGATACGCAGTATTTT.